The 25 T cell receptor beta chains below all came from one sample that was sequenced in a study of spatial heterogeneity in lung cancer. The time point is: sample taken at primary tumor resection. The study sequenced unsorted whole RNA from tumor, nontumor lung or frozen PBMC. TCRdb redid the calling of the 5' RACE reads with MiXCR, one entry per CDR3 protein. The table has tens of thousands of distinct CDR3 sequences, less than 15% seen once; the top ten hold about 7.1%. The material sequenced was PBMCs, taken at surgery. The receptor set was obtained from a male donor with early-stage non-small cell lung cancer.

A few counts support this clonotype. This sequence joins TRBV24-1 and TRBJ2-7, with D tentatively TRBD1 (5 bases). Germline CDR1 KGHDR, CDR2 SFDVKD. The CDR3 is 18 amino acids. Trimming shortened V by 7 bases and J by 0 bases, and 24 bases separated the two germline ends. The CDR3 nucleotides read TGTGCCACCAGAAGAGTGGAAGGCAGGGCTATGTACTCCTACGAGCAGTACTTC. This encodes CATRRVEGRAMYSYEQYF.

In its sample, this clonotype was seen many times. CDR3 in amino acids: CASSWGRTGGEKLFF. In nucleotides, the CDR3 is TGTGCCAGCAGCTGGGGACGGACAGGCGGTGAAAAACTGTTTTTT. V and J are TRBV7-9 and TRBJ1-4; TRBD1 agrees at 7 bases. The V gene end was trimmed by 4 bases and the J gene end by 7 bases; junction bases not matched to a gene: 9. There are 15 residues in the CDR3. Per germline, CDR1 SEHNR and CDR2 FQNEAQ (reference sequence).

This clonotype was seen a few times. The CDR3 sequence: CASSLALGRVGNEQFF. DNA of the CDR3: TGTGCCAGCAGCTTAGCACTAGGACGGGTCGGCAATGAGCAGTTCTTC. The chain has TRBV7-9 and TRBJ2-1, with D tentatively TRBD2 (5 bases). Deletions cut 0 bases from V and 6 bases from J, with 15 bases between. Germline V CDR1 and CDR2: SEHNR, FQNEAQ (reference sequence). The CDR3 loop spans 16 amino acids.

The V call is TRBV11-2, the J call TRBJ1-1, with D unresolved. The CDR3 extends over 14 amino acids. V was cut by 2 bases and J by 1 base, with 8 bases left in between. Germline V gives CDR1 SGHAT, CDR2 FQNNGV. CDR3 in amino acids: CASSLLRANTEAFF. The CDR3 coding sequence is TGTGCCAGCAGCTTATTGCGGGCGAACACTGAAGCTTTCTTT.

The table lists this clonotype with a few counts. The gene calls are TRBV12-3 or TRBV12-4 and TRBJ1-2; 9 bases match TRBD1. J lost 8 bases, V lost 5 bases, and 9 bases had no gene match. The CDR3 totals 14 residues. CDR3 bases: TGTGCCAGCAGTCCGACAGGGGGAAGTTTCGGCTACACCTTC. The encoded protein is CASSPTGGSFGYTF.

This clonotype was seen a few times. The chain joins TRBV12-3 or TRBV12-4 to TRBJ1-2, with D maybe TRBD1 (6 bases). Trimming removed 4 bases at V and 2 bases at J, with 17 bases between. This CDR3 comprises 16 residues. The CDR3 spells CASSYSRGAENYGYTF. DNA of the CDR3: TGTGCCAGCAGTTATTCCAGGGGCGCGGAAAACTATGGCTACACCTTC.

The genes are TRBV20-1 and TRBJ1-2; D is unresolved. CDR3 length: 14 residues. With 8 bases removed from V and 3 bases from J, the gap between germline ends came to 19 bases. Germline V lookup: CDR1 DFQATT, CDR2 SNEGSKA (reference sequence). As DNA, the CDR3 is TGCAGTCGCCCTAACGGGGATAGGGACTATGGCTACACCTTC. As protein: CSRPNGDRDYGYTF.

This clonotype showed up many times. V is TRBV10-3 and J is TRBJ1-1; 8 bases fit TRBD1. CDR1 ENHRY and CDR2 SYGVKD come from the germline V gene. The CDR3 is 15 amino acids. V lost 5 bases, J lost 3 bases, and 8 bases stayed unmatched. CDR3 sequence (DNA): TGTGCCATCAGTATTAAAGGACAGGGCGACACTGAAGCTTTCTTT. This encodes CAISIKGQGDTEAFF.

A few counts support this clonotype. The rearrangement uses TRBV7-6 and TRBJ1-5; TRBD1 matches at 8 bases. V gave up 5 bases and J gave up 3 bases; unmatched junction bases: 6. Germline CDR1 SGHVS, CDR2 FNYEAQ. The CDR3 runs 15 residues. The CDR3 here is CASSPGQANNQPQHF. CDR3 nucleotides: TGTGCCAGCAGCCCGGGACAGGCCAACAATCAGCCCCAGCATTTT. Full variable domain (remainder filled in from reference TRBV7-6 and TRBJ1-5): GAGVSQSPRYKVTKRGQDVALRCDPISGHVSLYWYRQALGQGPEFLTYFNYEAQQDKSGLPNDRFSAERPEGSISTLTIQRTEQRDSAMYRCASSPGQANNQPQHFGDGTRLSIL.

This chain links TRBV11-2 with TRBJ2-5; tentative D call: TRBD2 (6 bases). The CDR3 spans 15 residues. The V and J ends lost 1 base and 1 base respectively, with 10 bases between them. Germline V gene lookup returns CDR1 SGHAT and CDR2 FQNNGV. DNA for the CDR3: TGTGCCAGCAGCTTAGTTCCCGGGAGCCAAGAGACCCAGTACTTC. Translation: CASSLVPGSQETQYF.

This clonotype was observed at least ten times. The rearrangement uses TRBV7-8 and TRBJ2-7; 7 bases match TRBD1. Trimming cost V 5 bases and J 4 bases; bases outside gene matches: 8. Germline V gives CDR1 SGHVS, CDR2 FQNEAQ. The CDR3 extends over 14 amino acids. CDR3 amino acids: CASSPTGAGYEQYF. CDR3 bases: TGTGCCAGCAGCCCCACAGGGGCCGGTTACGAGCAGTACTTC. Filled out from reference TRBV7-8 and TRBJ2-7, the complete variable domain reads GAGVSQSPRYKVAKRGQDVALRCDPISGHVSLFWYQQALGQGPEFLTYFQNEAQLDKSGLPSDRFFAERPEGSVSTLKIQRTQQEDSAVYLCASSPTGAGYEQYFGPGTRLTVT.

There are many counts of this clonotype. V and J are TRBV9 and TRBJ2-1; the D is unclear. The V end lost 0 bases, the J end lost 9 bases, and 13 bases lay between the germline ends. The CDR3 consists of 14 residues. CDR1 and CDR2 (germline): SGDLS, YYNGEE. The CDR3 DNA reads TGTGCCAGCAGCGTAGGACCCGACGGAAGTGAGCAGTTCTTC. This codes for CASSVGPDGSEQFF. Variable domain in full (rest from reference TRBV9 and TRBJ2-1): DSGVTQTPKHLITATGQRVTLRCSPRSGDLSVYWYQQSLDQGLQFLIQYYNGEERAKGNILERFSAQQFPDLHSELNLSSLELGDSALYFCASSVGPDGSEQFFGPGTRLTVL.

V is TRBV2 and J is TRBJ1-5, with TRBD1 matching over 7 bases. The CDR3 has 13 residues. The germline V gene has CDR1 SNHLY and CDR2 FYNNEI. V lost 8 bases, J lost 4 bases, and 5 bases stayed unmatched. The CDR3 coding sequence is TGTGCCAGCCGCGGGACAGTTAATCAGCCCCAGCATTTT. The encoded protein is CASRGTVNQPQHF.

This clonotype came up a few times. The chain recombines TRBV5-1 with TRBJ2-2, with 7 nucleotides matching TRBD1. The CDR3 consists of 14 residues. Germline V lookup: CDR1 SGHRS, CDR2 YFSETQ. V trimming: 4 bases; J trimming: 8 bases; junction bases outside the gene matches: 8. The CDR3 DNA reads as TGCGCCAGCAGCCGGACAGGAATGAGGGGGGAGCTGTTTTTT. Amino acid sequence: CASSRTGMRGELFF.

This clonotype was counted a few times. The chain recombines TRBV29-1 with TRBJ1-1; TRBD1 might be the D (5 bases). Germline values: CDR1 SQVTM, CDR2 ANQGSEA. V lost 6 bases, J lost 7 bases, and 9 bases lay in between. This CDR3 contains 10 residues. In DNA form, the CDR3 reads TGCAGCGTAACAGGTATTGAAGCTTTCTTT. Translation gives CSVTGIEAFF. The variable domain in full, completed from reference TRBV29-1 and TRBJ1-1, reads SAVISQKPSRDICQRGTSLTIQCQVDSQVTMMFWYRQQPGQSLTLIATANQGSEATYESGFVIDKFPISRPNLTFSTLTVSNMSPEDSSIYLCSVTGIEAFFGQGTRLTVV.

Written as DNA, the CDR3 is TGCAGTGCTTCGGGGGCGGTAGATGATGGCTACACCTTC. It codes for CSASGAVDDGYTF. The chain links TRBV29-1 to TRBJ1-2; D might be TRBD1 (6 bases). Per germline, CDR1 SQVTM and CDR2 ANQGSEA. This CDR3 is 13 amino acids long. Using reference TRBV29-1 and TRBJ1-2 for the parts outside the CDR3, the full variable domain is SAVISQKPSRDICQRGTSLTIQCQVDSQVTMMFWYRQQPGQSLTLIATANQGSEATYESGFVIDKFPISRPNLTFSTLTVSNMSPEDSSIYLCSASGAVDDGYTFGSGTRLTVV.

The chain recombines TRBV7-2 with TRBJ2-7; a weak D match, TRBD2 (6 bases). Trimming stripped 1 base from V and 4 bases from J, with 20 bases between. The CDR3 is made up of 17 amino acids. Germline values: CDR1 SGHTA, CDR2 FQGNSA. In DNA form, the CDR3 reads TGTGCCAGCAGCTTAGTAGTCGGAGGGAGCGGATTTTACGAGCAGTACTTC. This translates into CASSLVVGGSGFYEQYF.

The chain has TRBV5-6 and TRBJ2-1; perhaps TRBD1 as D (6 bases). The CDR3 consists of 13 residues. Germline-derived CDR1 and CDR2 are SGHDT and YYEEEE. V lost 3 bases, J lost 5 bases, and 9 bases lay in between. This CDR3 is CASSWTENNEQFF. The CDR3 DNA is TGTGCCAGCAGCTGGACAGAGAACAATGAGCAGTTCTTC.

The chain is built from TRBV5-1 and TRBJ2-5; no firm D call. V was cut by 4 bases and J by 5 bases, with 12 bases left in between. This CDR3 is 13 amino acids long. Per the germline V gene, CDR1 is SGHRS and CDR2 is YFSETQ. The CDR3 is CASSPQLTETQYF. For the CDR3, the DNA is TGCGCCAGCAGCCCCCAATTGACCGAGACCCAGTACTTC.

This clonotype was detected a few times. The chain joins TRBV7-2 to TRBJ2-5; TRBD2 aligns across 7 bases. CDR1 SGHTA and CDR2 FQGNSA come from the germline V gene. The CDR3 length is 14 residues. Trimming removed 1 base from V and 5 bases from J; junction bases left unmatched: 4. This CDR3 reads CASSLGGGAETQYF. CDR3 DNA: TGTGCCAGCAGCTTAGGGGGAGGGGCCGAGACCCAGTACTTC. Variable domain in full (rest from reference TRBV7-2 and TRBJ2-5): GAGVSQSPSNKVTEKGKDVELRCDPISGHTALYWYRQSLGQGLEFLIYFQGNSAPDKSGLPSDRFSAERTGGSVSTLTIQRTQQEDSAVYLCASSLGGGAETQYFGPGTRLLVL.

The sample holds many counts of this clonotype. This chain joins TRBV3-1 and TRBJ1-1, with 10 bases matching TRBD1. Germline V gene lookup returns CDR1 LGHDT and CDR2 YNNKEL (reference sequence). CDR3 length equals 13 residues. V shed 3 bases and J 10 bases; nucleotides not matched to a gene: 5. The CDR3 DNA sequence: TGTGCCAGCAGCCAGACAGGGGGCTTTCGAGCTTTCTTT. Amino acids: CASSQTGGFRAFF.

The table lists this clonotype with many counts. The CDR3: CASTPRGLSNQPQHF. The CDR3, as DNA: TGTGCCAGCACCCCGAGGGGACTGAGCAATCAGCCCCAGCATTTT. The chain has TRBV12-3 or TRBV12-4 and TRBJ1-5, with a possible D match to TRBD1 (5 bases). The V end was cut by 7 bases, the J end by 1 base, with 14 bases between. The length of the CDR3 is 15 residues.

This clonotype was seen ten or more times. The chain has TRBV20-1 and TRBJ1-1; D unresolved. CDR1 is DFQATT and CDR2 is SNEGSKA in the germline V gene (reference sequence). The V and J ends lost 2 bases and 4 bases respectively, with 14 bases between them. This CDR3 is 14 amino acids long. CDR3 sequence reads: CSARMGPLGTEAFF. CDR3 coding DNA: TGCAGTGCTAGAATGGGCCCCCTGGGCACTGAAGCTTTCTTT.

In the case of this clonotype: The junction shows a germline mismatch at one end, possibly a read error. V is TRBV25-1 and J is TRBJ2-7; no firm D call. CDR1 and CDR2 (germline): MGHDK, SYGVNS. This CDR3 spans 11 amino acids. The CDR3 nucleotides read TGTGCCAGCGGAAAGACGGACCCGGCGGCCTTC. Its translation is CASGKTDPAAF.

V usage is TRBV27 and J usage is TRBJ2-1; the D gene is possibly TRBD2 (5 bases). Germline V gene lookup returns CDR1 MNHEY and CDR2 SMNVEV (reference sequence). Trimming removed 6 bases at V and 9 bases at J, with 15 bases between. The CDR3 contains 13 residues. The CDR3 DNA reads TGTGCCAGCAGATCCACTAGTCAGGCTGAGCAGTTCTTC. As protein: CASRSTSQAEQFF.